These 22 T cell receptor beta chains originate from one sample sequenced in a study of shared clonotypes between healthy human individuals. Naive CD8 cells lacked CD45RO, underwent positive selection for CCR7 and left out terminally differentiated effector memory CD45RA+ cells. Measured with immunoSEQ multiplex PCR; TCRdb has only the in-frame clones, and not every one. The sample carries about 1.9 million clones, 93% recorded once. The sequenced material came from naive CD8+ T cells from PBMCs. Receptors were obtained from a man in his late teens or twenties in good health. Some clones in this sample may be carry-over from other donors' samples.

This clone was observed once. V usage is TRBV27 and J usage is TRBJ2-1; 12 bases line up with TRBD2. Germline CDR1 reads MNHEY; CDR2 reads SMNVEV (reference sequence). The CDR3 sequence is 16 residues long. J was trimmed by 4 bases and V by 3 bases; bases with no gene match: 4. The DNA for the CDR3 is TGTGCCAGCAGTTTCCCCGGGACTAGCGGGTACAATGAGCAGTTCTTC. Protein product: CASSFPGTSGYNEQFF.

This clone has only one observation. The chain combines TRBV27 with TRBJ1-1; TRBD1 is a possible D gene (6 bases). V was pared by 5 bases and J by 1 base, with 11 bases between. The CDR3 has 14 residues. Germline V gene data show CDR1 as MNHEY and CDR2 as SMNVEV (reference sequence). This CDR3 reads CASSPGGPNTEAFF. In DNA form, the CDR3 reads TGTGCCAGCAGTCCCGGGGGCCCGAACACTGAAGCTTTCTTT.

V gene TRBV27 combines with J gene TRBJ1-1; 11 bases fit TRBD1. This CDR3 has 18 amino acids. V dropped 6 bases and J dropped 1; count of bases not matched to a gene: 13. Germline V CDR1 and CDR2: MNHEY, SMNVEV (reference sequence). The CDR3 region has the DNA TGTGCCAGCAGGACCGGGACAGGGGGGGGAGAGCCGAACACTGAAGCTTTCTTT. Its protein product is CASRTGTGGGEPNTEAFF.

This sequence joins TRBV9 and TRBJ2-2; D possibly uses TRBD1 or TRBD2 (6 bases each). Trimming pared 3 bases from V and 3 bases from J, leaving 15 bases between. The CDR3 is 16 amino acids. Germline lookup yields CDR1 SGDLS and CDR2 YYNGEE. This chain's CDR3 is CASSGGGGRHTGELFF. The CDR3 DNA follows: TGTGCCAGCAGCGGAGGAGGGGGGCGCCACACCGGGGAGCTGTTTTTT.

This clone showed up just once. The V call is TRBV9, the J call TRBJ2-3; D unresolved. Germline loops: CDR1 SGDLS, CDR2 YYNGEE. Trimming took off 0 bases at V and 1 base at J, with 9 bases between the two ends. The CDR3 contains 15 residues. In DNA form, the CDR3 reads TGTGCCAGCAGCGTAGCCCGAGACCGCACAGATACGCAGTATTTT. It translates to CASSVARDRTDTQYF.

This chain joins TRBV5-4 and TRBJ2-3; the D gene is possibly TRBD1 (6 bases). The V end lost 4 bases, the J end lost 4 bases, and 16 bases lay between the germline ends. The CDR3 extends over 15 amino acids. Germline CDR1 reads SGHNT; CDR2 reads YYREEE (reference sequence). CDR3 in amino acids: CASSLLGASSDTQYF. DNA of the CDR3: TGTGCCAGCAGCCTCTTGGGGGCGTCCTCAGATACGCAGTATTTT.

V is TRBV28 and J is TRBJ1-5; a weak D match, TRBD1 (5 bases). The germline CDR1 and CDR2 sequences are MDHEN and SYDVKM. V dropped 10 bases and J dropped 7 bases, with 17 bases sitting between them. The length of the CDR3 is 13 residues. CDR3: CATNIRGNQPQHF. CDR3 bases: TGTGCCACCAACATTAGGGGTAACCAGCCCCAGCATTTT.

This sequence joins TRBV7-9 and TRBJ2-7; 10 bases fit TRBD2. Germline V gene lookup returns CDR1 SEHNR and CDR2 FQNEAQ (reference sequence). V lost 4 bases to trimming and J lost 5 bases; unmatched junction nucleotides: 14. The CDR3 sequence is 17 residues long. In nucleotides, the CDR3 is TGTGCCAGCAGCTCCAAGTTAGCGGGAGGCGGATCCAACGAGCAGTACTTC. It yields the protein CASSSKLAGGGSNEQYF.

The chain uses TRBV27 and TRBJ2-5; 7 bases are a match to TRBD2. J gave up 2 bases and V 1 base, and 7 bases lay outside the gene matches. Germline values: CDR1 MNHEY, CDR2 SMNVEV (reference sequence). The CDR3 is made up of 16 amino acids. The CDR3 DNA follows: TGTGCCAGCAGTTTATATTTTGGGGGGGGACAAGAGACCCAGTACTTC. Protein product: CASSLYFGGGQETQYF.

The chain employs TRBV27 and TRBJ1-1; tentative D call: TRBD1 (6 bases). The CDR3 spans 17 residues. Germline assignment: CDR1 MNHEY and CDR2 SMNVEV (reference sequence). The ends were cut back, 4 bases at V and 0 bases at J, with 18 bases in the middle. The CDR3 DNA reads TGTGCCAGCAGTTCAGACCCTTGGACAGCAGTGAACACTGAAGCTTTCTTT. It yields the protein CASSSDPWTAVNTEAFF.

The J gene is TRBJ1-1, the V gene TRBV27; no clear D gene. Looked up from germline, CDR1 is MNHEY and CDR2 is SMNVEV (reference sequence). The CDR3 has 15 residues. Trimming took 5 bases from V and 3 from J, leaving 16 bases between them. Here the CDR3 DNA reads TGTGCCAGCAGTCCCCAGACTCATTCAGACACTGAAGCTTTCTTT. Protein product: CASSPQTHSDTEAFF.

The genes are TRBV29-1 and TRBJ1-2, with 7 bases fitting TRBD1. Germline V gene sequence: CDR1 SQVTM, CDR2 ANQGSEA. CDR3 length equals 12 residues. V trimming: 4 bases; J trimming: 8 bases; junction bases outside the gene matches: 7. CDR3 region: CSVGGPGGGYTF. CDR3 coding DNA: TGCAGCGTTGGTGGTCCAGGGGGAGGCTACACCTTC.

This chain uses TRBV6-5 with TRBJ2-1; perhaps TRBD2 as D (6 bases). Per germline, CDR1 MNHEY and CDR2 SVGAGI. The CDR3 runs 15 residues. The ends were cut back, 6 bases at V and 0 bases at J, with 12 bases in the middle. The CDR3 loop reads CASSQDYTSYNEQFF. DNA of the CDR3: TGTGCCAGCAGCCAGGACTACACCTCCTACAATGAGCAGTTCTTC.

A word on this clone: Other nucleotide sequences in the sample specify the same CDR3. This chain links TRBV27 with TRBJ1-2; TRBD1 might be the D (5 bases). Germline V gene sequence: CDR1 MNHEY, CDR2 SMNVEV (reference sequence). The CDR3 length is 13 residues. V lost 3 bases and J 4 bases, leaving 9 bases between the germline ends. The CDR3 nucleotides read TGTGCCAGCAGTTTCGGGACGTCCTATGGCTACACCTTC. Protein product: CASSFGTSYGYTF.

The CDR3 nucleotides read TGCAGCGTGACCGGGACATTCGCCTACGAGCAGTACTTC. Protein product: CSVTGTFAYEQYF. The chain joins TRBV29-1 to TRBJ2-7; the D gene is possibly TRBD1 (6 bases). With 6 bases removed from V and 2 bases from J, the gap between germline ends came to 14 bases. The germline V gene encodes CDR1 SQVTM and CDR2 ANQGSEA. The length of the CDR3 is 13 residues.

The chain links TRBV27 to TRBJ2-7; D is possibly TRBD1 (6 bases). The CDR3 contains 14 residues. V was clipped by 6 bases and J by 2 bases, with 14 bases between them. The germline gives CDR1 MNHEY, CDR2 SMNVEV (reference sequence). Here the CDR3 reads CASSLSDSPYEQYF. Written as DNA, the CDR3 is TGTGCCAGCAGCCTCTCGGACAGTCCCTACGAGCAGTACTTC.

The rearrangement uses TRBV7-8 and TRBJ2-7, with D maybe TRBD2 (7 bases). Germline values: CDR1 SGHVS, CDR2 FQNEAQ. Trimming cost V 1 base and J 2 bases, with 15 bases left between them. CDR3 length: 16 residues. The DNA for the CDR3 is TGTGCCAGCAGCTTAGAGGTGGGGGGGGCCCCCTACGAGCAGTACTTC. Translated: CASSLEVGGAPYEQYF.

This sequence joins TRBV7-2 and TRBJ2-7; 8 bases align to TRBD1. The CDR3 covers 13 residues. Germline V gene sequence: CDR1 SGHTA, CDR2 FQGNSA. J was trimmed by 6 bases and V by 1 base; bases with no gene match: 2. For the CDR3, the DNA is TGTGCCAGCAGCTTAGGGACAGGGTTCGAGCAGTACTTC. This translates into CASSLGTGFEQYF. Full variable domain (missing parts from reference TRBV7-2 and TRBJ2-7): GAGVSQSPSNKVTEKGKDVELRCDPISGHTALYWYRQSLGQGLEFLIYFQGNSAPDKSGLPSDRFSAERTGGSVSTLTIQRTQQEDSAVYLCASSLGTGFEQYFGPGTRLTVT.

The V call is TRBV28, the J call TRBJ2-7, with 8 bases fitting TRBD1. Germline V gene data show CDR1 as MDHEN and CDR2 as SYDVKM. The length of the CDR3 is 14 residues. Trimming removed 5 bases from V and 3 bases from J; junction bases left unmatched: 6. CDR3 nucleotide sequence: TGTGCCAGCAGTCCTAGCAGGGGGCGCTACGAGCAGTACTTC. Translated, it gives CASSPSRGRYEQYF.

J is TRBJ2-1 and V is TRBV29-1; D may match TRBD1 or TRBD2 (5 bases each). The CDR3 covers 12 residues. The V end was cut by 8 bases, the J end by 3 bases, with 11 bases between. Germline V gene lookup returns CDR1 SQVTM and CDR2 ANQGSEA. The CDR3 spells CSWGSNYNEQFF. CDR3 DNA sequence: TGCAGCTGGGGGAGCAACTACAATGAGCAGTTCTTC.

The genes are TRBV7-2 and TRBJ1-2, with 8 bases that match TRBD1. The germline V gene has CDR1 SGHTA and CDR2 FQGNSA. The CDR3 consists of 14 residues. Trimming at V came to 2 bases and at J to 5 bases, leaving 4 bases not matched to a gene. Written as DNA, the CDR3 is TGTGCCAGCAGCTTACAGGGGGCGCGTTATGGCTACACCTTC. This encodes CASSLQGARYGYTF.

The V and J genes are TRBV27 and TRBJ2-1; D remains ambiguous. This CDR3 region has 12 residues. V gave up 2 bases and J gave up 7 bases, with 6 bases separating them. Germline CDR1 is MNHEY and CDR2 is SMNVEV (reference sequence). The CDR3 reads CASSLRVNEQFF. In nucleotides, the CDR3 is TGTGCCAGCAGTTTAAGGGTTAATGAGCAGTTCTTC.